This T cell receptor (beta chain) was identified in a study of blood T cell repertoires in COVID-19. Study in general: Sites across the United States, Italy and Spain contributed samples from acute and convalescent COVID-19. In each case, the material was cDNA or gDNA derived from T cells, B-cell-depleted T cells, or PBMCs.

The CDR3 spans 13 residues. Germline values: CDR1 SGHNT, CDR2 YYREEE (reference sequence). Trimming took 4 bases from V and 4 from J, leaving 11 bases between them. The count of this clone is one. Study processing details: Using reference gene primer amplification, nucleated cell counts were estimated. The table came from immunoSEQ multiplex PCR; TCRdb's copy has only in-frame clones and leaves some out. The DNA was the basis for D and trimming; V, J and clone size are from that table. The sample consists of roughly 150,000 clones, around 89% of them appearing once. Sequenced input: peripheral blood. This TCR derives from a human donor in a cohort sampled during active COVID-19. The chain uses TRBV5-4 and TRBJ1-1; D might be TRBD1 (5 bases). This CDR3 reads CASSEDTLTEAFF. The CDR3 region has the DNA TGTGCCAGCAGCGAGGACACCCTCACTGAAGCTTTCTTT. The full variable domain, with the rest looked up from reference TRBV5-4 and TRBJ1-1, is ETGVTQSPTHLIKTRGQQVTLRCSSQSGHNTVSWYQQALGQGPQFIFQYYREEENGRGNFPPRFSGLQFPNYSSELNVNALELDDSALYLCASSEDTLTEAFFGQGTRLTVV.